This TCR beta chain came from a study of blood T cell repertoires in COVID-19. In the study overall: The United States, Italy and Spain provided the acute and convalescent COVID-19 samples.

In the source study's methods: By means of reference gene primer amplification, nucleated cell counts were estimated. Method: immunoSEQ multiplex PCR; TCRdb's copy keeps in-frame clones and lacks some. The DNA gave D and trimming, while V, J and clone size come from that table. The sample lists over 85,000 clones; about 88% were seen once. Trimming removed 2 bases from V and 2 bases from J; junction bases left unmatched: 9. Looked up from germline, CDR1 is MNHNY and CDR2 is SVGAGI (reference sequence). The CDR3 runs to 16 residues. Sequenced material: peripheral blood. This clonotype originated in a man in his sixties with acute or convalescent COVID-19. The V and J genes are TRBV6-6 and TRBJ2-7; 7 nucleotides match TRBD1. CDR3 in DNA: TGTGCCAGCAGTTACCCTAAAAAGGGACAGCCCTACGAGCAGTACTTC. This gives the protein CASSYPKKGQPYEQYF.